This is a list of T cell receptor beta chains from one sample in a study of cytomegalovirus exposure and HLA in healthy donors. Measured with immunoSEQ multiplex PCR; TCRdb has only the in-frame clones, and not every one. The repertoire holds roughly 130,000 clones, with roughly 80% as singletons. The sequencing input was PBMCs. The receptors derive from a middle-aged man in good health and CMV-seronegative. Each CDR3 is given with its conserved first and last residue. Each record gives: V gene, D gene, clone size, J gene, CDR3 DNA, CDR3 protein. D genes are given only for firm matches. Rows give clone size only sometimes, using once, few, many, or a class for an expanded clone.

>TRBV7-2|.|.|TRBJ2-1
TGTGCCAGCAGCTTAGACCTAGGGGGGGTGCCCTACAATGAGCAGTTCTTC
CASSLDLGGVPYNEQFF
>TRBV7-9|TRBD2|.|TRBJ2-1
TGTGCCGGCAGCTTCCTACTAGCGGGAAACAATGAGCAGTTCTTC
CAGSFLLAGNNEQFF
>TRBV5-1|TRBD1|.|TRBJ1-4
TGCGCCAGCAAGCGGGACAGGGGCGAAAAACTGTTTTTT
CASKRDRGEKLFF
>TRBV19|.|.|TRBJ1-1
TGTGCCAGTAGTACAGAAAGGGGGGGAACTGAAGCTTTCTTT
CASSTERGGTEAFF
>TRBV19|.|.|TRBJ2-2
TGTGCCAGTAGGGGAGGTCCCGGGGAGCTGTTTTTT
CASRGGPGELFF
>TRBV6-5|TRBD1|.|TRBJ2-5
TGTGCCAGCAGTTACGATTCCCAAACAGGGGCGGAGACCCAGTACTTC
CASSYDSQTGAETQYF
>TRBV28|.|.|TRBJ2-1
TGTGCCAGCAGTTTTTCCCAGACAGGAGGAAAGGGTGAGCAGTTCTTC
CASSFSQTGGKGEQFF
>TRBV6-4|.|.|TRBJ1-2
TGTGCCAGCAGGCCCGTGGGGAGGTGGTACTATGGCTACACCTTC
CASRPVGRWYYGYTF
>TRBV28|TRBD1|.|TRBJ1-2
TGTGCCAGCAGTCCGAACAGGGGTGGCTACACCTTC
CASSPNRGGYTF
>TRBV5-5|.|.|TRBJ1-4
TGTGCCAGCAGCTTGAGGGGCGTCGATGAAAAACTGTTTTTT
CASSLRGVDEKLFF
>TRBV7-2|.|.|TRBJ1-2
TGTGCCAGCAGCCGGACTGATCCCAGGGGCTACACCTTC
CASSRTDPRGYTF
>TRBV29-1|TRBD2|.|TRBJ2-4
TGCAGCGTTGAAGGTGGGGAACTAGCGGGCTTTCGATACTTC
CSVEGGELAGFRYF
>TRBV28|TRBD2|.|TRBJ2-7
TGTGCCAGCAAGGTTTCAACTAGCGGGATTGACGAGCAGTACTTC
CASKVSTSGIDEQYF
>TRBV2|.|.|TRBJ2-6
TGTGCCAGCTCTTATGGGGCCAACGTCCTGACTTTC
CASSYGANVLTF
>TRBV5-1|TRBD1|.|TRBJ2-3
TGCGCCAGCAGCCCGGACAGGGCAGATACGCAGTATTTT
CASSPDRADTQYF
>TRBV28|.|.|TRBJ2-6
TGTGCCAGCAGCTTCAGGGGCCTACGAGCCAACGTCCTGACTTTC
CASSFRGLRANVLTF
>TRBV19|.|once|TRBJ1-1
TGTGCCAGTAGTATAGGAGAAACCACTGAAGCTTTCTTT
CASSIGETTEAFF
>TRBV19|.|few|TRBJ2-3
TGTGCCAGTAGTGCAGGGGGCACAGATACGCAGTATTTT
CASSAGGTDTQYF
>TRBV23-1|.|once|TRBJ2-2
TGCGCCAGCAGTCAGGGTCAGGGCGTCGGGGAGCTGTTTTTT
CASSQGQGVGELFF
>TRBV15|TRBD2|.|TRBJ2-1
TGTGCCACCAGCAGAGACCGGGGGGCCTACAATGAGCAGTTCTTC
CATSRDRGAYNEQFF
>TRBV2|.|.|TRBJ1-4
TGTGCCAGCAGTGGCAATACAGGGACTAATGAAAAACTGTTTTTT
CASSGNTGTNEKLFF
>TRBV10-3|.|.|TRBJ2-1
TGTGCCATCAGTGTGTGGGAGTTCAATGAGCAGTTCTTC
CAISVWEFNEQFF
>TRBV6-1|TRBD1|.|TRBJ2-3
TGTGCCAGCAGTGACAGACAGGGGACCACAGATACGCAGTATTTT
CASSDRQGTTDTQYF
>TRBV25-1|TRBD1|.|TRBJ1-4
TGTGCCAGCAGTCAGGGACAGGGAGGCACTAATGAAAAACTGTTTTTT
CASSQGQGGTNEKLFF
>TRBV5-4|TRBD1|.|TRBJ2-7
TGTGCCAGCAGCGCGGACAGGAGTCTCTCCTACGAGCAGTACTTC
CASSADRSLSYEQYF
>TRBV30|TRBD1|.|TRBJ2-5
TGTGCCTGGAGTGTATCCTGGACAGGGAGAGAGACCCAGTACTTC
CAWSVSWTGRETQYF
>TRBV6-5|.|.|TRBJ2-7
TGTGCCAGCAGTTGGGACAACTACGAGCAGTACTTC
CASSWDNYEQYF
>TRBV27|TRBD2|.|TRBJ2-7
TGTGCCAGCAGTCCCCGGACTAGTACGTACGAGCAGTACTTC
CASSPRTSTYEQYF
>TRBV30|TRBD2|.|TRBJ2-1
TGTGCCTGGAGTCGCCTAGCGGGAGTTATCTACAATGAGCAGTTCTTC
CAWSRLAGVIYNEQFF
>TRBV19|.|.|TRBJ2-3
TGTGCCAGTAGTCCTCCCGGCAGGAGCACAGATACGCAGTATTTT
CASSPPGRSTDTQYF
>TRBV2|TRBD2|.|TRBJ2-1
TGTGCCAGCAGCCCAAAAGGGACTAGCGGGGGGAACAATGAGCAGTTCTTC
CASSPKGTSGGNNEQFF
>TRBV5-1|TRBD1|.|TRBJ2-1
TGCGCCAGCAGCCTCGGACAGGGCGGGCAGTTCTTC
CASSLGQGGQFF
>TRBV28|.|.|TRBJ1-2
TGTGCCAGCAGCCAACTCGAGCGACTATTTCAAGGCTACACCTTC
CASSQLERLFQGYTF
>TRBV5-4|.|.|TRBJ1-2
TGTGCCAGCAGCTCCGGACAGAACTATGGCTACACCTTC
CASSSGQNYGYTF
>TRBV2|.|.|TRBJ2-7
TGTGCCAGCAGTGTATCGGGGTCGGCCGAGCAGTACTTC
CASSVSGSAEQYF
>TRBV5-3|TRBD1|.|TRBJ1-2
TGTGCCAGAAGTCAACCCCGACAGGGAGGCTATGGCTACATCTTC
CARSQPRQGGYGYIF
>TRBV27|.|.|TRBJ2-1
TGTGCCAGCAGTTTGTGGGGGGAGTCCTACAATGAGCAGTTCTTC
CASSLWGESYNEQFF
>TRBV11-2|TRBD1|.|TRBJ1-4
TGTGCCAGCAGCAAGGACAGGGTCGGGCCTAATGAAAAACTGTTTTTT
CASSKDRVGPNEKLFF
>TRBV5-1|TRBD1|.|TRBJ2-1
TGCGCCAGCAGCGCACAGGGGGCGTCCCGTTACAATGAGCAGTTCTTC
CASSAQGASRYNEQFF
>TRBV5-1|.|.|TRBJ2-7
TGCGCCAGCAGCTTGGTGCCTCCGGGGTACGAGCAGTACTTC
CASSLVPPGYEQYF
>TRBV30|.|.|TRBJ2-3
TGTGCCTGGAACCCAACGGGGATCGGTACGCAGTATTTT
CAWNPTGIGTQYF
>TRBV27|TRBD1|.|TRBJ1-5
TGTGCCAGCAGCCCCACGACAGGGAAGGTCAATCAGCCCCAGCATTTT
CASSPTTGKVNQPQHF
>TRBV2|TRBD1|.|TRBJ2-3
TGTGCCAGCAGTCCGGGACAGCCTAGCACAGATACGCAGTATTTT
CASSPGQPSTDTQYF
>TRBV4-1|TRBD1|.|TRBJ1-1
TGCGCCAGCAGCCAAGGGCAGGGGGCGTACACTGAAGCTTTCTTT
CASSQGQGAYTEAFF
>TRBV28|.|.|TRBJ2-2
TGTGCCAGCAGTTTAAATCTTGGCTACACCGGGGAGCTGTTTTTT
CASSLNLGYTGELFF
>TRBV27|TRBD2|.|TRBJ2-2
TGTGCCAGCTCCCCCGGACTAGCGGGAGAATCCGGGGAGCTGTTTTTT
CASSPGLAGESGELFF
>TRBV6-1|TRBD2|.|TRBJ2-7
TGTGCCAGCAGTGGAGGGACTAGCGGGAATCACGAGCAGTACTTC
CASSGGTSGNHEQYF
>TRBV30|TRBD1|few|TRBJ2-1
TGTGCCTGGAGTGTACAGGGGGATGAGCAGTTCTTC
CAWSVQGDEQFF
>TRBV14|.|.|TRBJ2-5
TGTGCCAGCAGCCAAGGACAGGCGGCAGGAGAGACCCAGTACTTC
CASSQGQAAGETQYF
>TRBV7-2|TRBD1|.|TRBJ1-2
TGTGCCAGCAGCTTAGCGGGGACAGCTAACTATGGCTACACCTTC
CASSLAGTANYGYTF